These T cell receptor beta chains were read from a single sample in a study of blood T cell repertoires in COVID-19. Sequencing was performed with immunoSEQ multiplex PCR; in TCRdb, only in-frame clones are kept and a portion is missing. The sample carries more than 120,000 clones, approximately 84% recorded once. Specimen: peripheral blood. The receptors were sampled from a human donor with acute or convalescent COVID-19. The donor label of this sample is uncertain. CDR3s include the opening cysteine and the closing phenylalanine or tryptophan. Each record gives: CDR3 length, V gene, D gene, J gene, CDR3 protein. D genes are given only for firm matches.

cdr3_length: 13; v_call: TRBV30; d_call: -; j_call: TRBJ1-5; cdr3_aa: CAWSLKENQPQHF
cdr3_length: 16; v_call: TRBV6-5; d_call: TRBD1; j_call: TRBJ2-5; cdr3_aa: CASSYGDRGHSETQYF
cdr3_length: 16; v_call: TRBV11-2; d_call: TRBD2; j_call: TRBJ2-5; cdr3_aa: CASSLGGLAGRETQYF
cdr3_length: 13; v_call: TRBV12-3/TRBV12-4; d_call: TRBD1; j_call: TRBJ1-5; cdr3_aa: CASSLTGGQPQHF
cdr3_length: 13; v_call: TRBV5-1; d_call: -; j_call: TRBJ1-5; cdr3_aa: CASSPDTDQPQHF
cdr3_length: 16; v_call: TRBV5-4; d_call: TRBD2; j_call: TRBJ2-5; cdr3_aa: CASSLGQRESQETQYF
cdr3_length: 15; v_call: TRBV2; d_call: -; j_call: TRBJ1-1; cdr3_aa: CASSERGMGNTEAFF
cdr3_length: 16; v_call: TRBV7-2; d_call: -; j_call: TRBJ2-7; cdr3_aa: CASSFVRTGYRTEQYF
cdr3_length: 15; v_call: TRBV27; d_call: -; j_call: TRBJ1-5; cdr3_aa: CASSLQGYSNQPQHF
cdr3_length: 12; v_call: TRBV7-2; d_call: -; j_call: TRBJ1-6; cdr3_aa: CASSQGNSPLHF
cdr3_length: 13; v_call: TRBV5-4; d_call: TRBD1; j_call: TRBJ2-1; cdr3_aa: CASSRDRSNEQFF
cdr3_length: 15; v_call: TRBV10-2; d_call: TRBD1; j_call: TRBJ1-2; cdr3_aa: CASSREGGIGYGYTF
cdr3_length: 13; v_call: TRBV5-1; d_call: -; j_call: TRBJ2-1; cdr3_aa: CASSFSGETEQFF
cdr3_length: 14; v_call: TRBV5-1; d_call: -; j_call: TRBJ1-1; cdr3_aa: CASSIKDWNTEAFF
cdr3_length: 15; v_call: TRBV4-2; d_call: -; j_call: TRBJ2-7; cdr3_aa: CASSRTKDSYNEQYF
cdr3_length: 14; v_call: TRBV7-9; d_call: TRBD1; j_call: TRBJ1-1; cdr3_aa: CASSRTGGDTEAFF
cdr3_length: 15; v_call: TRBV7-2; d_call: -; j_call: TRBJ1-2; cdr3_aa: CASSIRIRGGYGYTF
cdr3_length: 12; v_call: TRBV6-5; d_call: -; j_call: TRBJ1-6; cdr3_aa: CASSVRDSPLHF
cdr3_length: 16; v_call: TRBV27; d_call: TRBD1; j_call: TRBJ1-4; cdr3_aa: CASSPTGAFFNEKLFF
cdr3_length: 15; v_call: TRBV4-3; d_call: TRBD1; j_call: TRBJ1-4; cdr3_aa: CASSQVTGGNEKLFF
cdr3_length: 15; v_call: TRBV5-1; d_call: TRBD1; j_call: TRBJ1-2; cdr3_aa: CASSSYGQAKSGYTF
cdr3_length: 15; v_call: TRBV19; d_call: TRBD2; j_call: TRBJ2-2; cdr3_aa: CASRASGRVIGELFF
cdr3_length: 12; v_call: TRBV28; d_call: -; j_call: TRBJ2-7; cdr3_aa: CASSPGSYEQYF
cdr3_length: 15; v_call: TRBV4-1; d_call: TRBD1; j_call: TRBJ1-2; cdr3_aa: CASSQETGVGYGYTF
cdr3_length: 16; v_call: TRBV4-3; d_call: -; j_call: TRBJ1-4; cdr3_aa: CARPRQKKATNEKLFF
cdr3_length: 15; v_call: TRBV4-1; d_call: -; j_call: TRBJ1-1; cdr3_aa: CASSQGLWGGTEAFF
cdr3_length: 18; v_call: TRBV4-3; d_call: -; j_call: TRBJ2-3; cdr3_aa: CASSQDENGVGSADTQYF
cdr3_length: 12; v_call: TRBV12-3/TRBV12-4; d_call: -; j_call: TRBJ2-1; cdr3_aa: CASSSQGTEQFF
cdr3_length: 15; v_call: TRBV5-1; d_call: -; j_call: TRBJ1-6; cdr3_aa: CASSPRGGNYSPLHF
cdr3_length: 15; v_call: TRBV28; d_call: TRBD1; j_call: TRBJ1-4; cdr3_aa: CASITPGQGNEKLFF
cdr3_length: 13; v_call: TRBV24-1; d_call: -; j_call: TRBJ2-3; cdr3_aa: CATSDPASVVSYF
cdr3_length: 14; v_call: TRBV5-1; d_call: -; j_call: TRBJ2-3; cdr3_aa: CASSLLDSPDTQYF
cdr3_length: 16; v_call: TRBV9; d_call: -; j_call: TRBJ2-1; cdr3_aa: CASSVSTNPLYNEQFF
cdr3_length: 15; v_call: TRBV6-5; d_call: -; j_call: TRBJ1-1; cdr3_aa: CASSSWAALGTEAFF
cdr3_length: 15; v_call: TRBV19; d_call: TRBD1; j_call: TRBJ1-6; cdr3_aa: CASSISGTGGTPLHF
cdr3_length: 15; v_call: TRBV28; d_call: TRBD1; j_call: TRBJ1-2; cdr3_aa: CASSLSGTGIFGYTF
cdr3_length: 16; v_call: TRBV3-1/TRBV3-2; d_call: -; j_call: TRBJ1-3; cdr3_aa: CASSRNRPTSGNTIYF
cdr3_length: 16; v_call: TRBV19; d_call: -; j_call: TRBJ2-5; cdr3_aa: CASSIRDTQYQETQYF
cdr3_length: 16; v_call: TRBV19; d_call: -; j_call: TRBJ1-6; cdr3_aa: CASSMRLGGQNSPLHF
cdr3_length: 12; v_call: TRBV12-3/TRBV12-4; d_call: -; j_call: TRBJ2-5; cdr3_aa: CASSFPGETQYF
cdr3_length: 12; v_call: TRBV29-1; d_call: -; j_call: TRBJ2-7; cdr3_aa: CSVEKGAYEQYF
cdr3_length: 14; v_call: TRBV29-1; d_call: -; j_call: TRBJ1-4; cdr3_aa: CSVEGGQANEKLFF
cdr3_length: 14; v_call: TRBV25-1; d_call: TRBD1; j_call: TRBJ2-7; cdr3_aa: CASSAPGQGYEQYF
cdr3_length: 17; v_call: TRBV7-9; d_call: TRBD1; j_call: TRBJ2-6; cdr3_aa: CASSLAGGLSGANVLTF
cdr3_length: 13; v_call: TRBV7-8; d_call: -; j_call: TRBJ2-2; cdr3_aa: CASSQEIFGELFF
cdr3_length: 12; v_call: TRBV30; d_call: -; j_call: TRBJ1-3; cdr3_aa: CAWSVDFYTIYF
cdr3_length: 20; v_call: TRBV6-2/TRBV6-3; d_call: -; j_call: TRBJ2-6; cdr3_aa: CASSYSNYRVSYSGANVLTF
cdr3_length: 16; v_call: TRBV9; d_call: -; j_call: TRBJ1-3; cdr3_aa: CASSPDGEIIGNTIYF
cdr3_length: 13; v_call: TRBV30; d_call: -; j_call: TRBJ1-1; cdr3_aa: CAWSGRGNTEAFF
cdr3_length: 14; v_call: TRBV6-5; d_call: -; j_call: TRBJ1-2; cdr3_aa: CASSYLQGSSGYTF
cdr3_length: 14; v_call: TRBV7-9; d_call: -; j_call: TRBJ1-1; cdr3_aa: CASSQTPGDTEAFF
cdr3_length: 13; v_call: TRBV3-1/TRBV3-2; d_call: -; j_call: TRBJ1-3; cdr3_aa: CASSPSPRNTIYF
cdr3_length: 14; v_call: TRBV19; d_call: TRBD1; j_call: TRBJ2-7; cdr3_aa: CASSVDRADYEQYF
cdr3_length: 14; v_call: TRBV19; d_call: TRBD1; j_call: TRBJ2-2; cdr3_aa: CASREQGTDEELFF
cdr3_length: 15; v_call: TRBV6-1; d_call: -; j_call: TRBJ1-5; cdr3_aa: CASSEGNSYYQPQHF